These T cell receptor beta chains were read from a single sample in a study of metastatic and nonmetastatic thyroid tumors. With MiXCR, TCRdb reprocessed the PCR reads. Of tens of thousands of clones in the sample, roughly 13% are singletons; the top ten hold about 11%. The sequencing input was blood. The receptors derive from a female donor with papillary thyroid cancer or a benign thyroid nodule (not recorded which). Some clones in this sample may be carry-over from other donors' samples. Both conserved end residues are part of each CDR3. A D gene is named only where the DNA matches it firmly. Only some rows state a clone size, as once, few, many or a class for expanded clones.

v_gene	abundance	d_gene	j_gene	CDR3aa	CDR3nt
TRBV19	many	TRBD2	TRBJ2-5	CASSIVTSGRRETQYF	TGTGCCAGTAGTATAGTCACTAGCGGGAGACGAGAGACCCAGTACTTC
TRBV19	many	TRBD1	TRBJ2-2	CASEAGQGRAGELFF	TGTGCCAGCGAAGCTGGACAGGGAAGGGCCGGGGAGCTGTTTTTT
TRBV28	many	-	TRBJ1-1	CASSLTGGATEAFF	TGTGCCAGCAGTTTAACCGGGGGGGCCACTGAAGCTTTCTTT
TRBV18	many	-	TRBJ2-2	CASSPQLTGELFF	TGTGCCAGCTCACCACAACTCACCGGGGAGCTGTTTTTT
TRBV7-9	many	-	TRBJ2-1	CASSLEGGEREGLNEQFF	TGTGCCAGCAGCTTAGAGGGGGGGGAGAGGGAGGGCCTCAATGAGCAGTTCTTC
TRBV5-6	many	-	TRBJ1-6	CASSPSNHGTPRGSPLHF	TGTGCCAGCAGCCCCTCCAATCACGGGACCCCGAGAGGTTCACCCCTCCACTTT
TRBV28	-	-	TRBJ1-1	CASSLGTIEAFF	TGTGCCAGCAGTTTAGGGACAATTGAAGCTTTCTTT
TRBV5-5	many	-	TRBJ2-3	CASRDTGSTDTQYF	TGTGCCAGCAGAGATACGGGGAGCACAGATACGCAGTATTTT
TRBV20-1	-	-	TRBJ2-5	CSAGTHPGDGEKQYF	TGCAGTGCTGGCACCCACCCGGGAGATGGGGAAAAGCAGTACTTC
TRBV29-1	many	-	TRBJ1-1	CSVHHFNEAFF	TGCAGCGTTCATCATTTTAATGAAGCTTTCTTT
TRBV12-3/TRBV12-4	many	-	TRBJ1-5	CASSHNLRNQPQHF	TGTGCCAGCAGTCACAATCTTCGCAATCAGCCCCAGCATTTT
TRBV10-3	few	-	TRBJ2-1	CATSRDKNYNEQFF	TGTGCCACTTCTCGGGACAAGAACTACAATGAGCAGTTCTTC
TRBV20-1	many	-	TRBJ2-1	CSARELGIFYNEQFF	TGCAGTGCTAGAGAATTGGGGATCTTTTACAATGAGCAGTTCTTC
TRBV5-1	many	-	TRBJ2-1	CASSLEGGSGVNEQFF	TGCGCCAGCAGCTTGGAGGGGGGGAGTGGTGTAAATGAGCAGTTCTTC
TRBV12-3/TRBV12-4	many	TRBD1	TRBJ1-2	CASSTGVYGYTF	TGTGCCAGCAGTACAGGGGTTTATGGCTACACCTTC
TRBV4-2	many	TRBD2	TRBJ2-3	CASSPGGSGSTDTQYF	TGTGCCAGCAGCCCGGGGGGAAGCGGTAGCACAGATACGCAGTATTTT
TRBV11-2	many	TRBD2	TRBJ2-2	CASSPRTSGSTGELFF	TGTGCCAGCAGCCCCCGGACTAGCGGGAGCACCGGGGAGCTGTTTTTT
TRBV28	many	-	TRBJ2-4	CASSSGTPRYF	TGTGCCAGCAGTTCCGGGACTCCCCGGTACTTC
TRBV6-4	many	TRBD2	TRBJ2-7	CASTLAGGSYEQYF	TGTGCCAGCACACTAGCGGGAGGCTCCTACGAGCAGTACTTC
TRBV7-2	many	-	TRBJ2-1	CASSLGYHGSYNEQFF	TGTGCCAGCAGCTTAGGCTACCATGGAAGCTACAATGAGCAGTTCTTC
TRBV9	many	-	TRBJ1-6	CASSSGTSRFPYNSPLHF	TGTGCCAGCAGCTCCGGGACATCCAGATTCCCCTATAATTCACCCCTCCACTTT
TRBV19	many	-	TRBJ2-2	CASRFRDGGANTGELFF	TGTGCCAGTAGGTTTAGGGACGGGGGAGCGAACACCGGGGAGCTGTTTTTT
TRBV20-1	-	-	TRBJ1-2	CSARGVGYGYTF	TGCAGTGCTAGAGGGGTCGGCTATGGCTACACCTTC
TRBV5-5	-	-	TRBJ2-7	CASSLFAVPSYGQYF	TGTGCCAGCAGCTTGTTTGCTGTACCCTCCTACGGTCAGTACTTC
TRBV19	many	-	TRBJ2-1	CASSPGRGLVNEQFF	TGTGCCAGTAGTCCCGGACGAGGTTTAGTGAATGAGCAGTTCTTC
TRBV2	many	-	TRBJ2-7	CASSESGLLGYEQYF	TGTGCCAGCAGTGAATCGGGGCTACTCGGCTACGAGCAGTACTTC
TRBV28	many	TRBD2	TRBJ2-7	CASSPPGLAQYF	TGTGCCAGCAGTCCCCCCGGACTAGCCCAGTACTTC
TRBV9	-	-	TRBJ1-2	CPVAGGINYGYTF	TGTCCCGTAGCTGGCGGGATTAACTATGGCTACACCTTC
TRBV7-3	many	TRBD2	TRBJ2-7	CASSLGPAGGGYEQYF	TGTGCCAGCAGCTTAGGGCCGGCGGGAGGGGGCTACGAGCAGTACTTC
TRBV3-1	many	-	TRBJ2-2	CASSQYGGELFF	TGTGCCAGCAGCCAGTACGGCGGGGAGCTGTTTTTT
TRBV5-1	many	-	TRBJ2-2	CASSLTVTGELFF	TGCGCCAGCAGCTTGACGGTTACCGGGGAGCTGTTTTTT
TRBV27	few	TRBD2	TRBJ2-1	CASSPSGTSGYNEQFF	TGTGCCAGCAGCCCGTCCGGGACTAGCGGGTACAATGAGCAGTTCTTC
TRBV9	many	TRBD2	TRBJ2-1	CASSVDLAGYNEQFF	TGTGCCAGCAGCGTAGACTTAGCGGGATACAATGAGCAGTTCTTC
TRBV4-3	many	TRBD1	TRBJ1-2	CASSQGQGSYGYTF	TGCGCCAGCAGCCAGGGACAGGGTAGCTATGGCTACACCTTC
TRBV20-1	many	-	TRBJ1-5	CSALDRRGLSNQPQHF	TGCAGTGCTCTAGACAGGAGGGGCCTTAGCAATCAGCCCCAGCATTTT
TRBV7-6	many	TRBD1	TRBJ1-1	CASSPTGDTEAFF	TGTGCCAGCAGCCCGACAGGGGACACTGAAGCTTTCTTT
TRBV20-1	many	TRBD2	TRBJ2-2	CSARAGANTGELFF	TGCAGTGCCCGGGCGGGGGCGAACACCGGGGAGCTGTTTTTT
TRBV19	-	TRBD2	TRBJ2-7	CATASALLAGSYEQYF	TGTGCCACCGCCTCAGCCCTACTAGCGGGGTCCTACGAGCAGTACTTC
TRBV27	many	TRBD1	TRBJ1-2	CASADRVGYGYTF	TGTGCCAGCGCCGACAGGGTTGGCTATGGCTACACCTTC
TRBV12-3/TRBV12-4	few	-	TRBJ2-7	CASSPTLHEQYF	TGTGCCAGCAGCCCAACCTTACACGAGCAGTACTTC
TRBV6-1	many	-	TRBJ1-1	CASSLNEAFF	TGTGCCAGCAGTCTAAATGAAGCTTTCTTT
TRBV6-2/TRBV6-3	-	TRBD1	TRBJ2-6	CASSYWWQGALAGANVLTF	TGTGCCAGTAGTTACTGGTGGCAGGGGGCGTTAGCTGGGGCCAACGTCCTGACTTTC
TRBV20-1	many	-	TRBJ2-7	CSARDSPEQYF	TGCAGTGCTAGAGATTCCCCCGAGCAGTACTTC
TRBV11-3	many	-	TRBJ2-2	CASSLGGGIGRGGELFF	TGTGCCAGCAGCTTAGGAGGCGGGATCGGTCGCGGCGGGGAGCTGTTTTTT
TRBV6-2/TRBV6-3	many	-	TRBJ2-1	CASSYNRNEQFF	TGTGCCAGCAGTTACAATAGGAATGAGCAGTTCTTC
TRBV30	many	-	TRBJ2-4	CAWSYSAAKNIQYF	TGTGCCTGGAGTTATAGCGCAGCCAAAAACATTCAGTACTTC
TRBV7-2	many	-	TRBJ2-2	CASSFAGMNTGELFF	TGTGCCAGCAGCTTCGCGGGCATGAACACCGGGGAGCTGTTTTTT